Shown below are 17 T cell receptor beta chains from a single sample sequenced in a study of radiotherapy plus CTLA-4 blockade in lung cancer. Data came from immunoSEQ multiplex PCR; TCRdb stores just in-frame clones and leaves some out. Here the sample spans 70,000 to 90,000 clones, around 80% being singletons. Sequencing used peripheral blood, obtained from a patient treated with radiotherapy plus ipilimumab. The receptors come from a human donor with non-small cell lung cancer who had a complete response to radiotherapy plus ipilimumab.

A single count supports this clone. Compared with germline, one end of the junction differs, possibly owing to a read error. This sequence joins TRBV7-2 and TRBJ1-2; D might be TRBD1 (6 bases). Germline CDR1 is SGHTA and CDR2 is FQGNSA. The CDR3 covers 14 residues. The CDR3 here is CANSLDRGRYGYTF. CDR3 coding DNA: TGTGCCAACAGCTTAGACCGGGGGCGATATGGCTACACCTTC.

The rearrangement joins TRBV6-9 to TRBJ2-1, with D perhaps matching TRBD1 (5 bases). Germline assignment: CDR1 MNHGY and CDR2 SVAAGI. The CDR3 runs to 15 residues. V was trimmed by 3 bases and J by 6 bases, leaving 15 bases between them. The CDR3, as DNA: TGTGCCAGCAGTTACAGCGCAGGGTGGGTCAATGAGCAGTTCTTC. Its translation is CASSYSAGWVNEQFF.

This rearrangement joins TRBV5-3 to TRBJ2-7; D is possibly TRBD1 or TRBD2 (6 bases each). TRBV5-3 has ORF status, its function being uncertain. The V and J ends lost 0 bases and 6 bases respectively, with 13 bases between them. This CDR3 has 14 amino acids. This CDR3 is CARSLGAGEAEQYV. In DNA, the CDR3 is TGTGCCAGAAGCTTGGGTGCAGGGGAGGCCGAGCAGTACGTC.

Here the CDR3 DNA reads TGTGCCAGCAGCGTAGCGGGGGACGCCAAAAACATTCAGTACTTC. Protein: CASSVAGDAKNIQYF. The J gene is TRBJ2-4, the V gene TRBV6-5; 9 bases align to TRBD2. This CDR3 comprises 15 residues. V shed 6 bases, J shed 1 base, and the junction held 4 bases outside the gene matches. From germline, CDR1 is MNHEY and CDR2 SVGAGI.

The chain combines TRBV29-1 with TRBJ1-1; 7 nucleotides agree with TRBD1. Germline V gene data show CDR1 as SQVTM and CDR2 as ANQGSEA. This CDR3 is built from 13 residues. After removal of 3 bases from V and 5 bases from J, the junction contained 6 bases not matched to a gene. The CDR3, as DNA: TGCAGCGTTGAGGCAGGGGGGAGAACTGAAGCTTTCTTT. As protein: CSVEAGGRTEAFF.

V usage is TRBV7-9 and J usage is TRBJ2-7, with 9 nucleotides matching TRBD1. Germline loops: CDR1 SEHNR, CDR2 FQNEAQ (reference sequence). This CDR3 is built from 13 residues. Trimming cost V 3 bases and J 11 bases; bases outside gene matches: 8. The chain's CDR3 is CASSFLGQGKEYF. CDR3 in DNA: TGTGCCAGCAGCTTCCTGGGACAGGGAAAGGAGTACTTC.

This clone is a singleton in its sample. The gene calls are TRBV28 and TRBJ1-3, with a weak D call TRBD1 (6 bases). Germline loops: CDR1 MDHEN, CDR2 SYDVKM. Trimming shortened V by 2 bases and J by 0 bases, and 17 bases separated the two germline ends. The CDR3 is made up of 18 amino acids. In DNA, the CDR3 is TGTGCCAGCAGTTTAATGGGGGCAGGACCGGCCTCTGGAAACACCATATATTTT. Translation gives CASSLMGAGPASGNTIYF.

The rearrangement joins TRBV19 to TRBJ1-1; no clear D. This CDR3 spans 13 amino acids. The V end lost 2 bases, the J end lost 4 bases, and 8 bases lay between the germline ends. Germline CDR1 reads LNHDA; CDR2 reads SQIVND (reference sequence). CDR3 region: CASSISAFTEAFF. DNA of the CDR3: TGTGCCAGTAGTATATCGGCTTTCACTGAAGCTTTCTTT. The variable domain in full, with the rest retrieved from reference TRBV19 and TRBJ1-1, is DGGITQSPKYLFRKEGQNVTLSCEQNLNHDAMYWYRQDPGQGLRLIYYSQIVNDFQKGDIAEGYSVSREKKESFPLTVTSAQKNPTAFYLCASSISAFTEAFFGQGTRLTVV.

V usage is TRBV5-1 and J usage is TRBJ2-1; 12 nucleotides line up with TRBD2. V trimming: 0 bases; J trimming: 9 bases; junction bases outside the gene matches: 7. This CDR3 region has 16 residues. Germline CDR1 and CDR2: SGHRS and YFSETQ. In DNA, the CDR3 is TGCGCCAGCAGCTTGGATCCGGTGGGACTAGCGGGTGAGCAGTTCTTC. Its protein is CASSLDPVGLAGEQFF.

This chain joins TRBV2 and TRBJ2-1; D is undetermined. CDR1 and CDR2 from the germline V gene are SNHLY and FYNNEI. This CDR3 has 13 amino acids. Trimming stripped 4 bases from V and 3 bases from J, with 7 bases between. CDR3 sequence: CASSAQIYNEQFF. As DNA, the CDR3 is TGTGCCAGCAGTGCGCAAATCTACAATGAGCAGTTCTTC.

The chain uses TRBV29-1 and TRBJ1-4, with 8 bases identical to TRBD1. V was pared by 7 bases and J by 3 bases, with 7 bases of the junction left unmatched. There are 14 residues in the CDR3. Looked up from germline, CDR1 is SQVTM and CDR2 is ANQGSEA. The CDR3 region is CSASGTGANEKLFF. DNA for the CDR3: TGCAGCGCATCCGGGACAGGCGCTAATGAAAAACTGTTTTTT.

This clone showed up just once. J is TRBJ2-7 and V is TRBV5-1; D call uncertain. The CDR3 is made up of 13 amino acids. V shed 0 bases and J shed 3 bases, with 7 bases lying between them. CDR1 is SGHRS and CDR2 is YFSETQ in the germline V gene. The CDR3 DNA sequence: TGCGCCAGCAGCTTGGCAGGACGCTACGAGCAGTACTTC. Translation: CASSLAGRYEQYF.

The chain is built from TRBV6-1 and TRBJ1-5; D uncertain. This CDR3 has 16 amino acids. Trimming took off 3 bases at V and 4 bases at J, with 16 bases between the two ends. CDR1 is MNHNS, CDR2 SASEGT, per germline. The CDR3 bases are TGTGCCAGCAGTGAGTTCAGGTTGGGGTTAAATCAGCCCCAGCATTTT. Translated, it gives CASSEFRLGLNQPQHF.

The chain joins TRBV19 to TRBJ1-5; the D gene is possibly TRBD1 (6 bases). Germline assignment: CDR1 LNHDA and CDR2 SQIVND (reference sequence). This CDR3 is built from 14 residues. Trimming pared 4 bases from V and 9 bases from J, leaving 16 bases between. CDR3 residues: CASSTWGHPRPQHF. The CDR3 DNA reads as TGTGCCAGTAGTACTTGGGGACATCCCAGGCCCCAGCATTTT.

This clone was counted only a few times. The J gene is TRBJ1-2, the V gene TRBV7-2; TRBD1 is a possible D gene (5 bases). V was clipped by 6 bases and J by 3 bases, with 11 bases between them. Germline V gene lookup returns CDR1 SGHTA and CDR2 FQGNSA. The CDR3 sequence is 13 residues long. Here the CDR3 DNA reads TGTGCCAGCAGTCCCGGGGCGCACTATGGCTACACCTTC. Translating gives CASSPGAHYGYTF.

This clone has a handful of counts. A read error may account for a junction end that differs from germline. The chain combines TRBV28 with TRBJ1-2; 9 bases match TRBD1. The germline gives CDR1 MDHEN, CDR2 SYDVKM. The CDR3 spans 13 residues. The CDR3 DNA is TGTGCCAGCAGTACTCCTGCGACAGGGGGGCTCCACTTC. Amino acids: CASSTPATGGLHF.

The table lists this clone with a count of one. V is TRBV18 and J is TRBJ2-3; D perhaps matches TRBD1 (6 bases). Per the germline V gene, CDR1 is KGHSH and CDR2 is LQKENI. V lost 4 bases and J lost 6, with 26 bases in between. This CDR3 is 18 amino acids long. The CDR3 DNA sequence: TGTGCCAGCTCACAGGACCCCCCGACAGGTTGGAGTGCGGATACGCAGTATTTT. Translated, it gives CASSQDPPTGWSADTQYF.